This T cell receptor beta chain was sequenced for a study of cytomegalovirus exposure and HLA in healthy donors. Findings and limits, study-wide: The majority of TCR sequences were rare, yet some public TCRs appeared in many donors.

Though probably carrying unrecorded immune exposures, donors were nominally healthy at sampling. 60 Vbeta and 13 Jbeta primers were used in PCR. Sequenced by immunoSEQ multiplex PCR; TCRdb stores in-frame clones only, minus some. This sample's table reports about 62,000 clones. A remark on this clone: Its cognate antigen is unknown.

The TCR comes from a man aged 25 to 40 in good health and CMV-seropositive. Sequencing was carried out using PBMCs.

CDR3 in DNA: TGTGCCAGCAGCCAAGAGAGGGGGCATTACAATGAGCAGTTCTTC. It is translated as CASSQERGHYNEQFF. The V gene is TRBV14, the J gene TRBJ2-1, with 7 nucleotides matching TRBD1. V gave up 0 bases and J gave up 4 bases; unmatched junction bases: 3. The CDR3 spans 15 residues. The germline CDR1 and CDR2 sequences are SGHDN and FVKESK.